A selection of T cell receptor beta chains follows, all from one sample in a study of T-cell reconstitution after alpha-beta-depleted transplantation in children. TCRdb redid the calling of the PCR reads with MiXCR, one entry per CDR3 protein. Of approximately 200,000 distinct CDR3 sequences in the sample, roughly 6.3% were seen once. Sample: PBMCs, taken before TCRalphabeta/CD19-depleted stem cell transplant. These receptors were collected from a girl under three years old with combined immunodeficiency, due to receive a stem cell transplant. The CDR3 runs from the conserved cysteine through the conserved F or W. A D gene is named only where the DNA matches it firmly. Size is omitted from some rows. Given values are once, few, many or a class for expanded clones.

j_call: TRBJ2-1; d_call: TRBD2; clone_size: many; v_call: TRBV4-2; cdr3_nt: TGTGCCAGCAGCCAAATCGGGACTATATACAATGAGCAGTTCTTC; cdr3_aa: CASSQIGTIYNEQFF
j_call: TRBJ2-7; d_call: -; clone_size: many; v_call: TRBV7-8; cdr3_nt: TGTGCCAGCAGCTGGGGGCAGTACGAGCAGTACTTC; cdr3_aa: CASSWGQYEQYF
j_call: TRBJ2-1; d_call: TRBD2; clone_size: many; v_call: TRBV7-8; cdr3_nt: TGTGCCAGCAGCTTACCGGAGCGGGGAAAGTCCTACAATGAGCAGTTCTTC; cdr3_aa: CASSLPERGKSYNEQFF
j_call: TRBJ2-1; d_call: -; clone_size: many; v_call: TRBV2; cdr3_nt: TGTGCCAGCAGGGTTAGCGGATACAGCTCCTACAATGAGCAGTTCTTC; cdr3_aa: CASRVSGYSSYNEQFF
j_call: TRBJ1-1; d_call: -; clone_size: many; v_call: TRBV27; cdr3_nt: TGTGCCAGCAGTTTAACCGCATGGAACACTGAAGCTTTCTTT; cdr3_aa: CASSLTAWNTEAFF
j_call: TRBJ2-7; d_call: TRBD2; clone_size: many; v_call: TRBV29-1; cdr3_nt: TGCAGCGTTGAAGAGGCCTCTAGCGGGGGTTTCTACGAGCAGTACTTC; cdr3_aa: CSVEEASSGGFYEQYF
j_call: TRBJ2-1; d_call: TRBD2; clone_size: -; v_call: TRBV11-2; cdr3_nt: TGTGCCAGCAGCTTAGCTCTAGCGGGGAGCTCCTACAATGAGCAGTTCTTC; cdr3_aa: CASSLALAGSSYNEQFF
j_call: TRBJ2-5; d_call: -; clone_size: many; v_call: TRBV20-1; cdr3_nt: TGCAGTGCTAGAGGGCCTGGCCAAGAGACCCAGTACTTC; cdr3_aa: CSARGPGQETQYF
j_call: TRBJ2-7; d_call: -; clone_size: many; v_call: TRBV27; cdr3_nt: TGTGCCAGCAGTCGAACCGTATCCTACGAGCAGTACTTC; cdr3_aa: CASSRTVSYEQYF
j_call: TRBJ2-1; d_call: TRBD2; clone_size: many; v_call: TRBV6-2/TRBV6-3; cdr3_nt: TGTGCCAGCAGTTATAATCGACTAGCGGGGTCCTACGAGCAGTTCTTC; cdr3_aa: CASSYNRLAGSYEQFF
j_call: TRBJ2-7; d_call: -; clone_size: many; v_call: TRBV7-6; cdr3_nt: TGTGCCAGCAGCTTAGTACCTGGGGAGGACGAGCAGTACTTC; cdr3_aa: CASSLVPGEDEQYF
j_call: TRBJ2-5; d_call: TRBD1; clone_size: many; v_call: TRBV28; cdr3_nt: TGTGCCAGCAGTGTATACCGGGACAGACACCAAGAGACCCAGTACTTC; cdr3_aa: CASSVYRDRHQETQYF
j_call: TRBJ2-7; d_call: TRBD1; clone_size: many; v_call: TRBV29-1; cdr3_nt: TGCAGCCCCGGACAGGGGGCGAATCAGTACTTC; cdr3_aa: CSPGQGANQYF
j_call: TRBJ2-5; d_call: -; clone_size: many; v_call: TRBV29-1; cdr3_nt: TGCAGCGTTGAGATAGGCACAACTCAAGAGACCCAGTACTTC; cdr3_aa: CSVEIGTTQETQYF
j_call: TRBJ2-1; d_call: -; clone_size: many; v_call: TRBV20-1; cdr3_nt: TGCAGTGCTAGAGATGCCGATGAGCAGTTCTTC; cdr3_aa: CSARDADEQFF
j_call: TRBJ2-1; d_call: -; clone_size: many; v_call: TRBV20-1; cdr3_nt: TGCAGTGCTAGAGATTTGGCGACTTACAATGAGCAGTTCTTC; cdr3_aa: CSARDLATYNEQFF
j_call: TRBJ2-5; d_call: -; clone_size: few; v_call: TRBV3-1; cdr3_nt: TGTGCCAGCAGCCAAGATCCAGGGGAGACGGAGACCCAGTACTTC; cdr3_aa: CASSQDPGETETQYF
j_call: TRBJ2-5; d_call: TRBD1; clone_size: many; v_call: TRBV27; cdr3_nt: TGTGCCAGCAGTTCTGGACAGGGGGTACAAGAGACCCAGTACTTC; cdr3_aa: CASSSGQGVQETQYF
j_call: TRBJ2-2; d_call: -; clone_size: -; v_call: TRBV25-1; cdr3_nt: TGTGCCAGCAGTCCTAGTTCGAACACCGGGGAGCTGTTTTTT; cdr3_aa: CASSPSSNTGELFF
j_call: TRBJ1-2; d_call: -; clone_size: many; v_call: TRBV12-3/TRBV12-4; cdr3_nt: TGTGCCAGCAGTTTAGTTCAGGATCCAAGGATAGTCTACACCTTC; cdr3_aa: CASSLVQDPRIVYTF
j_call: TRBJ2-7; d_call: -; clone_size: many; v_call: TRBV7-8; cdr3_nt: TGTGCCAGCAGCTCTTCGGGCCCCTACGAGCAGTACTTC; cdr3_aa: CASSSSGPYEQYF
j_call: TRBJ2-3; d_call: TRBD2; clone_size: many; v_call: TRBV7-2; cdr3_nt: TGTGCCAGCAGCTTAGAGCGGGGAGATAGATGGGATACGCAGTATTTT; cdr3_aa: CASSLERGDRWDTQYF
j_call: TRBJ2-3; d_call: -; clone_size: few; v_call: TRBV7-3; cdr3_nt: TGTGCCAGCAGCCTGGACAGCCACACAGATACGCAGTATTTT; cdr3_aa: CASSLDSHTDTQYF
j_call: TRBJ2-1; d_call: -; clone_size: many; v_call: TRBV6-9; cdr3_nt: TGTGCCAGCAGTTATCCCTGTAACTCCTACAATGAGCAGTTCTTC; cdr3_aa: CASSYPCNSYNEQFF
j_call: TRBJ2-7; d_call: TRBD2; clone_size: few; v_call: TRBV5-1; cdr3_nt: TGCGCCAGCAGCCTCCCGAGGCTAGCGGGTTTCTCCTACGAGCAGTACTTC; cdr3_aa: CASSLPRLAGFSYEQYF
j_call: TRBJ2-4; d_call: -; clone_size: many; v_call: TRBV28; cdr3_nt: TGTGCCAGCAGTTTCGACAGGCCGAAAAACATTCAGTACTTC; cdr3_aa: CASSFDRPKNIQYF
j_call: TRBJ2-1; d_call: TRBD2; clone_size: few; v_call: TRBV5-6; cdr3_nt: TGTGCCAGCAGCTTGGGCCAACTAGCGGGAGGTTTCAATGAGCAGTTCTTC; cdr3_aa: CASSLGQLAGGFNEQFF
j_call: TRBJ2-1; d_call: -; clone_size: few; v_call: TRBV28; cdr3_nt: TGTGCCAGCAGTTTAAGATTGTGGACTGAACACAATGAGCAGTTCTTC; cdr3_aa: CASSLRLWTEHNEQFF
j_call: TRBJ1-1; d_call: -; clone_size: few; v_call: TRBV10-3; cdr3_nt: TGTGCCATCACCCGGGGACGCTTTTTGAACACTGAAGCTTTCTTT; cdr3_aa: CAITRGRFLNTEAFF
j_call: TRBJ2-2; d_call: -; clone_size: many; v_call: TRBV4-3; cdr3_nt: TGCGCCAGCAGCCAAGATGACCTATTCACCGGGGAGCTGTTTTTT; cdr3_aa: CASSQDDLFTGELFF
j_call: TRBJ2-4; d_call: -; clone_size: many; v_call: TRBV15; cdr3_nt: TGTGCCACCAGCAGAGATCGTGGGGCCAAAAACATTCAGTACTTC; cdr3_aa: CATSRDRGAKNIQYF
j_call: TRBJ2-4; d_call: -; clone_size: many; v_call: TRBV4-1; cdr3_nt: TGCGCCAGCAGCCAGTGGGAAGCCAAAAACATTCAGTACTTC; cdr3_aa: CASSQWEAKNIQYF